What follows are 3 T cell receptor beta chains derived from one specimen sequenced in a study of post-analysis software for immune sequencing data (dated by TCRdb to between 2014 and 2016). On the study overall, not on this receptor specifically: Patients showed significantly higher frequencies than controls for a handful of TRBV segments, among them TRBV5-6, TRBV5-1 and TRBV20-1.

The library was made by PCR. TCRdb shows the sequencer as Illumina HiSeq 2500. Unique molecular identifiers were incorporated into TCR beta cDNA libraries to reduce PCR and sequencing biases. The public reads were reanalyzed by TCRdb: fastp trimming at Q25, MiXCR alignment, in-frame beta chains only. Every entry covers one CDR3 protein and lists the most common genes and DNA from its rows. Present in this sample are about 540,000 distinct CDR3 sequences, around 34% of which were seen just once. In total, the top ten clones hold around 6% of the sample. No cognate antigen is known for these TCRs. Source material: blood. These receptor sequences come from a girl aged 2-17 years with multiple sclerosis.

The genes are TRBV28 and TRBJ1-2, with D maybe TRBD1 (5 bases). Per germline, CDR1 MDHEN and CDR2 SYDVKM. V was shortened by 6 bases and J by 5 bases, with 13 bases between the two germline ends. This CDR3 region has 13 residues. The chain's CDR3 is CASSLGAGYGYTF. CDR3 DNA: TGTGCCAGCAGCCTCGGGGCAGGGTATGGCTACACCTTC.

This clonotype was picked up a small number of times. The chain recombines TRBV29-1 with TRBJ2-3, with 10 bases matching TRBD1. This CDR3 spans 16 amino acids. CDR1 and CDR2 from the germline V gene are SQVTM and ANQGSEA. Trimming cost V 3 bases and J 6 bases; bases outside gene matches: 12. This chain's CDR3 is CSVEQPDRGERDTQYF. The CDR3 coding sequence is TGCAGCGTTGAGCAGCCGGACAGGGGGGAAAGGGATACGCAGTATTTT.

This clonotype was seen repeatedly, ten times or more. This chain uses TRBV7-2 with TRBJ2-7; 10 bases map to TRBD2. This CDR3 comprises 14 residues. V lost 2 bases and J lost 4; bases outside the gene matches: 2. The germline CDR1 and CDR2 sequences are SGHTA and FQGNSA. The CDR3 here is CASSLTSGVYEQYF. The CDR3 DNA sequence: TGTGCCAGCAGCTTAACTAGCGGGGTATACGAGCAGTACTTC.